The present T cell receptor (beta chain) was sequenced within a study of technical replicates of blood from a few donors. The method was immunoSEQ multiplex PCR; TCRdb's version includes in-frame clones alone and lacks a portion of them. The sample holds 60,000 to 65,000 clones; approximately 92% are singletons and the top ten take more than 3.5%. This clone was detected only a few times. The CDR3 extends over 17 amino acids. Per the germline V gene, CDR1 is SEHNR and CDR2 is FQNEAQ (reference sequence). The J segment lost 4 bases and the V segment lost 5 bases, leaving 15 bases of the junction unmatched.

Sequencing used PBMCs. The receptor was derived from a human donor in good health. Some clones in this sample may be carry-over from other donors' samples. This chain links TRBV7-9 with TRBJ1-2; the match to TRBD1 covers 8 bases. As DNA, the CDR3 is TGTGCCAGCAGCGACTCCTCACCCACAGGGGGTATCTATGGCTACACCTTC. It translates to CASSDSSPTGGIYGYTF.